This paragraph covers one T cell receptor beta chain sequence. What it binds is unknown. This CDR3 has 16 residues. These data come from a study of cytomegalovirus exposure and HLA in healthy donors. Points from the study as a whole: Rare sequences made up most TCRs, while some public TCRs were found in many donors. An analysis that was carried out later associated 16,951 TCR beta sequences with HLA alleles at 0.05 false discovery rate.

The PCR had 60 Vbeta and 13 Jbeta primers. The repertoire was sequenced with immunoSEQ multiplex PCR; TCRdb's copy has only in-frame clones and lacks some. The sample lists fewer than 200,000 clones; 68% were seen once. The chain couples TRBV21-1 to TRBJ2-3; the D call TRBD2 from the table was never checked on the DNA. TRBV21-1 is a known pseudogene. The sample taken for sequencing was PBMCs. This sequence originates from a woman between 35 and 50 years old in good health and CMV-seropositive. For the CDR3, the DNA is TGTGCCAGCAGCAAAGAGGGGGGGGCCTGGGGAGATACGCAGTATTTT. Translating it yields CASSKEGGAWGDTQYF.